This T cell receptor (beta chain) was identified during a study of cytomegalovirus exposure and HLA in healthy donors. Notes on the study in general: Of the V segments, some could not be distinguished, including TRBV6-2 and TRBV6-3, and were excluded.

After removal of 4 bases from V and 4 bases from J, the junction contained 4 bases not matched to a gene. The V gene's germline CDR1 is LGHNA and CDR2 YNFKEQ. The CDR3 is 15 amino acids. Every donor was a healthy person donating bone marrow. To note about this clone: The antigen is undetermined.

13 Jbeta primers and 60 Vbeta primers were used for the PCR. Data came from immunoSEQ multiplex PCR; TCRdb stores just in-frame clones and leaves some out. The sample lists over 140,000 clones, approximately 84% seen once, with 1.4% to 1.5% in the top ten. The sequence came from a man aged 25-45 years in good health and CMV-seropositive. The V gene is TRBV4-2, the J gene TRBJ2-7, with 13 bases identical to TRBD2. Sequenced: PBMCs. The CDR3 bases are TGTGCCAGCAGCCCTTGGACTAGCGGGAGTTACGAGCAGTACTTC. As protein: CASSPWTSGSYEQYF.